This TCR beta chain was observed in a study of tumor-infiltrating lymphocytes in oesophageal squamous cell carcinoma. Within the sample, this clonotype is medium-sized. TCRdb re-called the PCR reads with MiXCR, one entry per CDR3 protein. The table has some 22,000 distinct CDR3 sequences, about 35% seen once; the top ten hold 9% to 13%. Germline V CDR1 and CDR2: SGHTA, FQGNSA. Losses at the gene ends were 10 bases for V and 2 bases for J; bases not matched to a gene: 9. The CDR3 spans 14 residues. This TCR was recovered from a male donor with esophageal squamous cell carcinoma. This chain links TRBV7-2 with TRBJ2-3; the match to TRBD2 covers 7 bases. Sequencing input: esophageal tumor tissue. CDR3 region: CATRLASNTDTQYF. In DNA, the CDR3 is TGTGCCACCAGACTAGCATCTAACACAGATACGCAGTATTTT.